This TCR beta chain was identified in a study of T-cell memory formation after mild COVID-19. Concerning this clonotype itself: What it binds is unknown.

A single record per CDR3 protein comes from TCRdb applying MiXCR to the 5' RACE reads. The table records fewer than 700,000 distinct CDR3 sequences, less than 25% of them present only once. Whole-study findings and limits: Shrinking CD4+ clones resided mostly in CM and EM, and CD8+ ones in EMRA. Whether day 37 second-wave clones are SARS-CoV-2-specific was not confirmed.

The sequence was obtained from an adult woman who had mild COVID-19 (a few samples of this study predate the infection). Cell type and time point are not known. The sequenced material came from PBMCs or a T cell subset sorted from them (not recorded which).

CDR3 loop: CSGGRTSSYNEQFF. DNA for the CDR3: TGCAGCGGGGGCAGGACTAGCAGCTACAATGAGCAGTTCTTC. The chain joins TRBV29-1 to TRBJ2-1, with TRBD2 matching 8 bases. Germline CDR1 reads SQVTM; CDR2 reads ANQGSEA. Trimming cost V 7 bases and J 3 bases; bases outside gene matches: 8. This CDR3 contains 14 residues.